These 21 T cell receptor beta chains were all obtained from the same sample, sequenced in a study of blood T cell repertoires in COVID-19. Libraries were prepared by immunoSEQ multiplex PCR; TCRdb keeps only in-frame clonotypes and omits some of them. The table includes fewer than 350,000 clones, 88% detected once. Specimen: PBMCs or T cells enriched from blood (not recorded which). These receptors were obtained from an older woman in a cohort exposed to, infected with or recovered from COVID-19 (not recorded which).

This clone occurred a few times. The chain uses TRBV5-4 and TRBJ1-1, with 8 bases aligning to TRBD1. The CDR3 length is 14 residues. V shed 4 bases, J shed 3 bases, and the junction held 5 bases outside the gene matches. CDR1 and CDR2 from the germline V gene are SGHNT and YYREEE (reference sequence). Written as DNA, the CDR3 is TGTGCCAGCAGCGCCGACAGGGGTGACACTGAAGCTTTCTTT. Amino acids: CASSADRGDTEAFF.

The V call is TRBV29-1, the J call TRBJ1-2; 11 nucleotides match TRBD1. The CDR3 extends over 15 amino acids. V was clipped by 2 bases and J by 4 bases; unmatched bases: 6. Germline CDR1 SQVTM, CDR2 ANQGSEA. CDR3 sequence reads: CSVERGTGGIYGYTF. CDR3 coding DNA: TGCAGCGTTGAACGCGGGACAGGGGGGATCTATGGCTACACCTTC.

Here the CDR3 reads CASSKDRTSGSYNEQFF. The CDR3, as DNA: TGTGCCAGCAGTAAAGACCGGACTAGCGGCTCCTACAATGAGCAGTTCTTC. V usage is TRBV6-1 and J usage is TRBJ2-1; 10 bases map to TRBD2. CDR3 length equals 17 residues. The trim removed 5 bases at V and 0 bases at J, leaving 7 bases unmatched. Germline lookup yields CDR1 MNHNS and CDR2 SASEGT.

The chain combines TRBV6-5 with TRBJ1-5; D may be TRBD1 (6 bases). The germline V gene has CDR1 MNHEY and CDR2 SVGAGI. The CDR3 has 16 residues. V was shortened by 0 bases and J by 3 bases, with 12 bases between the two germline ends. CDR3 nucleotide sequence: TGTGCCAGCAGTTACTCGTCAGGGGCGGACAATCAGCCCCAGCATTTT. It codes for CASSYSSGADNQPQHF.

The gene calls are TRBV4-3 and TRBJ2-7, with 7 bases that match TRBD2. With V trimmed by 0 bases and J by 5 bases, 7 bases remained unmatched. The CDR3 runs 15 residues. Germline V gene lookup returns CDR1 LGHNA and CDR2 YSLEER. The CDR3 DNA reads TGCGCCAGCAGCCAAGATTGGCTAGCGGATAACGAGCAGTACTTC. Translating gives CASSQDWLADNEQYF.

The chain is built from TRBV2 and TRBJ2-2, with a weak D call TRBD1 (5 bases). CDR1 is SNHLY and CDR2 is FYNNEI in the germline V gene. This CDR3 spans 16 amino acids. The V end lost 5 bases, the J end lost 4 bases, and 17 bases lay between the germline ends. The CDR3 DNA sequence: TGTGCCAGCAGTCGGTTTCAGGGCAGAGGCACCGGGGAGCTGTTTTTT. It translates to CASSRFQGRGTGELFF.

The rearrangement uses TRBV2 and TRBJ2-3; 9 bases are a match to TRBD2. The CDR3 covers 15 residues. Germline V gene lookup returns CDR1 SNHLY and CDR2 FYNNEI. J gave up 9 bases and V 6 bases, and 13 bases lay outside the gene matches. CDR3 sequence: CASRETSGSPVTQYF. For the CDR3, the DNA is TGTGCCAGCAGAGAGACTAGCGGTAGCCCCGTCACGCAGTATTTT.

V and J are TRBV30 and TRBJ2-1; no clear D. The CDR3 is 11 amino acids. The V gene lost 6 bases and the J gene lost 7 bases, with 10 bases spanning the gap. CDR1 GTSNPN and CDR2 SVGIG come from the germline V gene (reference sequence). CDR3 protein: CACTRRNEQFF. CDR3 bases: TGTGCCTGCACCCGTCGGAATGAGCAGTTCTTC.

This chain uses TRBV27 with TRBJ2-7, with D tentatively TRBD1 (6 bases). Trimming took off 7 bases at V and 4 bases at J, with 17 bases between the two ends. CDR1 and CDR2 (germline): MNHEY, SMNVEV (reference sequence). This CDR3 is built from 14 residues. This CDR3 reads CASTPGHFLYEQYF. DNA for the CDR3: TGTGCCAGCACTCCGGGACACTTTTTATACGAGCAGTACTTC.

The chain recombines TRBV6-1 with TRBJ1-4; D is ambiguous. The CDR3 has 15 residues. The germline gives CDR1 MNHNS, CDR2 SASEGT. V lost 2 bases and J 8 bases, leaving 15 bases between the germline ends. In nucleotides, the CDR3 is TGTGCCAGCAGTGAATGGGCCCATACCCAGGAAAAACTGTTTTTT. Residues: CASSEWAHTQEKLFF.

The gene calls are TRBV9 and TRBJ2-1; weak D call: TRBD2 (5 bases). Trimming removed 4 bases from V and 1 base from J, with 9 bases in between. In germline, CDR1 is SGDLS, CDR2 YYNGEE. The CDR3 consists of 14 residues. The CDR3 reads CASSISGSYNEQFF. The CDR3, as DNA: TGTGCCAGCAGCATCAGCGGTTCCTACAATGAGCAGTTCTTC.

V usage is TRBV7-3 and J usage is TRBJ2-3; 10 bases align to TRBD2. Germline V gives CDR1 SGHTA, CDR2 FQGTGA. This CDR3 comprises 14 residues. V shed 3 bases, J shed 6 bases, and the junction held 3 bases outside the gene matches. The CDR3 protein is CASSLGTSVDTQYF. The DNA for the CDR3 is TGTGCCAGCAGCTTGGGGACTAGCGTTGATACGCAGTATTTT. The entire variable domain, with the rest obtained from reference TRBV7-3 and TRBJ2-3, is as follows: GAGVSQTPSNKVTEKGKYVELRCDPISGHTALYWYRQSLGQGPEFLIYFQGTGAADDSGLPNDRFFAVRPEGSVSTLKIQRTERGDSAVYLCASSLGTSVDTQYFGPGTRLTVL.

V is TRBV5-1 and J is TRBJ2-1; the match to TRBD2 covers 12 bases. Germline CDR1 and CDR2: SGHRS and YFSETQ. This CDR3 is built from 15 residues. Losses at the gene ends were 3 bases for V and 4 bases for J; bases not matched to a gene: 2. CDR3 region: CASSSTSGGYNEQFF. CDR3 in DNA: TGCGCCAGCAGCTCGACTAGCGGGGGTTACAATGAGCAGTTCTTC. The variable domain in full, with the rest retrieved from reference TRBV5-1 and TRBJ2-1, is KAGVTQTPRYLIKTRGQQVTLSCSPISGHRSVSWYQQTPGQGLQFLFEYFSETQRNKGNFPGRFSGRQFSNSRSEMNVSTLELGDSALYLCASSSTSGGYNEQFFGPGTRLTVL.

The chain uses TRBV5-1 and TRBJ2-1, with TRBD2 identical over 8 bases. The CDR3 runs to 14 residues. Germline-derived CDR1 and CDR2 are SGHRS and YFSETQ. Germline trimming cut 4 bases from V and 10 bases from J; bases unmatched to any gene: 10. The CDR3 bases are TGCGCCAGCAGCATCTTACGGGAGGGCCGGGAGCAGTTCTTC. Translation: CASSILREGREQFF.

V usage is TRBV7-9 and J usage is TRBJ2-2; weak D call: TRBD2 (6 bases). Germline V gene lookup returns CDR1 SEHNR and CDR2 FQNEAQ (reference sequence). The germline V and J ends were trimmed by 3 bases and 3 bases, with 14 bases remaining between them. The CDR3 sequence is 16 residues long. The CDR3 DNA reads TGTGCCAGCAGCTTGGGGCGGGGCACACACACCGGGGAGCTGTTTTTT. Translation gives CASSLGRGTHTGELFF.

J is TRBJ1-4 and V is TRBV7-9; D not certain. V gave up 5 bases and J gave up 0 bases, with 10 bases separating them. CDR1 is SEHNR and CDR2 is FQNEAQ in the germline V gene (reference sequence). The CDR3 runs to 15 residues. CDR3 region: CASSPDGATNEKLFF. CDR3 sequence (DNA): TGTGCCAGCAGCCCCGACGGGGCAACTAATGAAAAACTGTTTTTT.

This clone was counted only a few times. J is TRBJ2-7 and V is TRBV4-1, with 8 bases fitting TRBD2. The CDR3 loop spans 15 amino acids. The V and J ends lost 0 bases and 3 bases, in that order; junction bases with no gene match: 4. Germline V gene sequence: CDR1 MGHRA, CDR2 YSYEKL. As DNA, the CDR3 is TGCGCCAGCAGCCAAGAAGGGACTAGGGGCTACGAGCAGTACTTC. This encodes CASSQEGTRGYEQYF.

This chain joins TRBV16 and TRBJ2-1, with 11 bases lining up with TRBD2. The germline V gene has CDR1 KGHSY and CDR2 FQNENV. Losses at the gene ends were 2 bases for V and 4 bases for J; bases not matched to a gene: 4. This CDR3 has 16 residues. CDR3 residues: CASSQRGLAAYNEQFF. The CDR3 DNA reads TGTGCCAGCAGCCAAAGGGGACTAGCGGCTTACAATGAGCAGTTCTTC.

This chain uses TRBV11-3 with TRBJ2-7; tentative D call: TRBD2 (6 bases). Trimming took 0 bases from V and 6 from J, leaving 9 bases between them. CDR1 is SGHNT, CDR2 YENEEA, per germline. The CDR3 is 13 residues long. CDR3 amino acids: CASSLDWRGEQYF. The CDR3 bases are TGTGCCAGCAGCTTAGACTGGCGGGGCGAGCAGTACTTC. The full variable domain, rest sourced from reference TRBV11-3 and TRBJ2-7, is EAGVVQSPRYKIIEKKQPVAFWCNPISGHNTLYWYLQNLGQGPELLIRYENEEAVDDSQLPKDRFSAERLKGVDSTLKIQPAELGDSAVYLCASSLDWRGEQYFGPGTRLTVT.

The J gene is TRBJ2-3, the V gene TRBV27, with D possibly matching TRBD2 (6 bases). The CDR3 is 16 amino acids. Trimming stripped 4 bases from V and 0 bases from J, with 14 bases between. Germline V lookup: CDR1 MNHEY, CDR2 SMNVEV (reference sequence). CDR3 DNA: TGTGCCAGCAGTTCATGGGCGGGATCAAGCACAGATACGCAGTATTTT. As protein: CASSSWAGSSTDTQYF.

This clone was recorded at least ten times. The same CDR3 can be traced to other DNA sequences in this sample. The gene calls are TRBV6-5 and TRBJ2-7, with D tentatively TRBD2 (5 bases). Trimming took off 8 bases at V and 1 base at J, with 12 bases between the two ends. The CDR3 is 13 residues long. In germline, CDR1 is MNHEY, CDR2 SVGAGI. In DNA form, the CDR3 reads TGTGCCAGCCGACTGAGGGATTCCTACGAGCAGTACTTC. Translating it yields CASRLRDSYEQYF.